The 5 T cell receptor beta chains below come from one sample, sequenced in a study of regulatory T cells in long-lasting Graves disease. The time point was: newly diagnosed GD, antithyroid drugs for less than 3 months. Making the TCR library involved RNA that had been extracted from PBMCs. Building the TCR beta libraries relied on iRepertoire HTBI primers, and CDR3 regions underwent Arm-PCR. TCRdb passed the multiplex PCR reads through MiXCR, listing each CDR3 protein once. The data show 370,000 or so distinct CDR3 sequences, with 15% to 20% seen just once and about 19% held by the top ten. This same sample was also taken into another study, of T cells in Graves' hyperthyroidism and ophthalmopathy.

The sequences come from peripheral blood mononuclear cells (PBMCs), collected at new diagnosis, from a patient treated with antithyroid drugs. Receptors originate from a woman aged 18-35 years with Graves disease.

The sample holds a few counts of this clonotype. The rearrangement uses TRBV19 and TRBJ2-1; 11 nucleotides line up with TRBD1. This CDR3 has 14 residues. With V trimmed by 10 bases and J by 8 bases, 10 bases remained unmatched. Germline V lookup: CDR1 LNHDA, CDR2 SQIVND (reference sequence). The CDR3 is CATSGQGARDEQFF. CDR3 DNA: TGTGCCACCTCCGGACAGGGGGCGCGGGATGAGCAGTTCTTC.

This clonotype has a count of ten or more. V usage is TRBV7-3 and J usage is TRBJ2-1; D is perhaps TRBD1 or TRBD2 (5 bases each). Trimming left V 1 base short and J 5 bases short, with 12 bases between. The CDR3 extends over 15 amino acids. Germline lookup yields CDR1 SGHTA and CDR2 FQGTGA. CDR3 in amino acids: CASSLNDGTDNEQFF. The CDR3 DNA reads as TGTGCCAGCAGCTTAAATGACGGGACGGACAATGAGCAGTTCTTC.

This clonotype was seen a few times. A much larger clone differs by one base, so this may be a read error. This chain uses TRBV9 with TRBJ1-5, with 11 nucleotides matching TRBD1. V lost 3 bases and J lost 6; bases outside the gene matches: 5. Germline lookup yields CDR1 SGDLS and CDR2 YYNGEE. The length of the CDR3 is 15 residues. The CDR3 region is CASSAGTGGSQPQHF. DNA for the CDR3: TGTGCCAGCAGCGCCGGGACAGGGGGATCTCAGCCCCAGCATTTT.

This clonotype was recorded at least ten times. The chain is built from TRBV29-1 and TRBJ2-7, with 12 nucleotides matching TRBD2. The CDR3 covers 14 residues. V was clipped by 6 bases and J by 3 bases; unmatched bases: 6. Germline CDR1 is SQVTM and CDR2 is ANQGSEA. CDR3 coding DNA: TGCAGCGTCTACCTAGCGGGAGGGCGCTACGAGCAGTACTTC. Encoded protein: CSVYLAGGRYEQYF.

This clonotype was seen at least ten times. The J gene is TRBJ2-5, the V gene TRBV2, with D perhaps matching TRBD2 (6 bases). Germline CDR1 is SNHLY and CDR2 is FYNNEI. Trimming took off 6 bases at V and 4 bases at J, with 15 bases between the two ends. CDR3 length: 14 amino acids. The CDR3 is CASRPTPSVETQYF. For the CDR3, the DNA is TGTGCCAGCAGACCTACCCCTAGCGTAGAGACCCAGTACTTC.